The T cell receptor beta chain described here comes from a study of identical twins' blood T cells. In TCRdb, the 5' RACE reads were re-called with MiXCR into one record per CDR3 protein. The repertoire holds around 380,000 distinct CDR3 sequences, with 28% as singletons. V lost 3 bases, J lost 7 bases, and 15 bases lay in between. The CDR3 runs 14 residues. The sequence was collected from a woman aged 18 to 50 in good health. The V and J genes are TRBV12-3 or TRBV12-4 and TRBJ1-2; possible D gene TRBD1, 5 bases. Sequencing input: PBMCs. The CDR3, as DNA: TGTGCCAGCAGTTTTTACCCAGGGCTCAGTGGCTACACCTTC. Translated, it gives CASSFYPGLSGYTF.